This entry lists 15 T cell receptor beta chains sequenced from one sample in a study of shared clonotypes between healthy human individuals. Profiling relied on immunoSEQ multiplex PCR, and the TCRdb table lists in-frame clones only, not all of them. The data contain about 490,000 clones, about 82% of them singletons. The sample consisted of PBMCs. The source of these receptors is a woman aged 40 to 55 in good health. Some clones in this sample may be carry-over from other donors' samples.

The CDR3 DNA sequence: TGCGCCAGCAGCCAAGGGACAGGGGCCACTGAAGCTTTCTTT. It is translated as CASSQGTGATEAFF. This rearrangement joins TRBV5-1 to TRBJ1-1; TRBD1 matches 10 bases. Trimming at V came to 4 bases and at J to 4 bases, leaving 4 bases not matched to a gene. CDR1 SGHRS and CDR2 YFSETQ come from the germline V gene. There are 14 residues in the CDR3. Full variable domain (remainder filled in from reference TRBV5-1 and TRBJ1-1): KAGVTQTPRYLIKTRGQQVTLSCSPISGHRSVSWYQQTPGQGLQFLFEYFSETQRNKGNFPGRFSGRQFSNSRSEMNVSTLELGDSALYLCASSQGTGATEAFFGQGTRLTVV.

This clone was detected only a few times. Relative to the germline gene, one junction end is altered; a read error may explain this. CDR3 residues: CASTVGLATNSYNEQFF. The CDR3 bases are TGTGCCAGCACCGTAGGGCTAGCGACCAACTCCTACAATGAGCAGTTCTTC. V is TRBV9 and J is TRBJ2-1; D might be TRBD2 (6 bases). The CDR3 length is 17 residues. In germline, CDR1 is SGDLS, CDR2 YYNGEE.

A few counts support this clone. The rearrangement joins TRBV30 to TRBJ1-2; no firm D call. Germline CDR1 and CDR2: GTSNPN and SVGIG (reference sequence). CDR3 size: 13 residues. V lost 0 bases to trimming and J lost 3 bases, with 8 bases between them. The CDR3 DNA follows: TGTGCCTGGAGTGTCTGGGTTGACTATGGCTACACCTTC. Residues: CAWSVWVDYGYTF.

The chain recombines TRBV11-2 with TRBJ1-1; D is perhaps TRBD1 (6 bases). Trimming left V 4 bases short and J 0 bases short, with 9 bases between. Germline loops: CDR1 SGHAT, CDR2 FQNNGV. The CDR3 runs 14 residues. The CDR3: CASSSRQVNTEAFF. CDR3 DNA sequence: TGTGCCAGCAGCTCGCGACAGGTGAACACTGAAGCTTTCTTT.

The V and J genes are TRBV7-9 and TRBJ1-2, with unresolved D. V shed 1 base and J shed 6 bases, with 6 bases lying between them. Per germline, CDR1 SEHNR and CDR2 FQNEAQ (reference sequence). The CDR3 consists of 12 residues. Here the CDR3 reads CASSLVPDGYTF. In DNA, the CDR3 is TGTGCCAGCAGCTTAGTCCCCGATGGCTACACCTTC.

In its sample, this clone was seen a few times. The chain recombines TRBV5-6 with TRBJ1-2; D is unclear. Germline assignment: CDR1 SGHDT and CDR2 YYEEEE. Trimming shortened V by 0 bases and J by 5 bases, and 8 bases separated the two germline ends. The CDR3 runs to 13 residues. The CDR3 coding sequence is TGTGCCAGCAGCTTGGCCGACACGTATGGCTACACCTTC. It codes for CASSLADTYGYTF.

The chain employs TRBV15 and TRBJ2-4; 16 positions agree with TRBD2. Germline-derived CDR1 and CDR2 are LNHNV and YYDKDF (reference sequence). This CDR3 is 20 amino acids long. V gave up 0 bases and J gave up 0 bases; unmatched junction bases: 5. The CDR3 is CATSRDRGTSGRAAKNIQYF. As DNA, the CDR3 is TGTGCCACCAGCAGAGATCGGGGGACTAGCGGGAGGGCAGCCAAAAACATTCAGTACTTC.

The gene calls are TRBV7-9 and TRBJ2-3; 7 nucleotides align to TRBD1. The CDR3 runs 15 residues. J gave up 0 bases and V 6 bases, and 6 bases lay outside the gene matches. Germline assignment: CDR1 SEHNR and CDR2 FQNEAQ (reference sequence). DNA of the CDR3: TGTGCCAGCAGTCCCGGACAGGTCAGCACAGATACGCAGTATTTT. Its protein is CASSPGQVSTDTQYF.

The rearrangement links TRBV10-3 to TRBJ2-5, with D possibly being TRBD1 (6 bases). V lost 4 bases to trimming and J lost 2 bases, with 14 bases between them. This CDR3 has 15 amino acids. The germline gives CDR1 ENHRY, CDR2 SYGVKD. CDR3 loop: CAISGTRDTQETQYF. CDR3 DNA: TGTGCCATCAGTGGGACCCGGGACACACAAGAGACCCAGTACTTC.

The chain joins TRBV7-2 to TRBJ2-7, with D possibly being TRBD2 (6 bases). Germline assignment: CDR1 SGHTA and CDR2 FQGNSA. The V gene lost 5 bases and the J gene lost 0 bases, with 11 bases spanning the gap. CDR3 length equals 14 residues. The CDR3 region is CASSPPGGSYEQYF. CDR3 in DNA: TGTGCCAGCAGCCCACCCGGGGGCTCCTACGAGCAGTACTTC.

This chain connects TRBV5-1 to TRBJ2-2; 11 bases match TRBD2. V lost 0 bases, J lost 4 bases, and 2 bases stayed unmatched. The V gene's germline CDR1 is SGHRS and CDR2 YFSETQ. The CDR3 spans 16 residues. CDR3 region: CASSLVGLAATGELFF. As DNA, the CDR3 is TGCGCCAGCAGCTTGGTGGGACTAGCGGCCACCGGGGAGCTGTTTTTT.

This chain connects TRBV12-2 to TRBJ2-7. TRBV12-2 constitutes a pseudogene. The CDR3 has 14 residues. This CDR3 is CASRSGNSNYEQYF. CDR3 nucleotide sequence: TGTGCAAGTCGCTCCGGAAACTCGAACTACGAGCAGTACTTC.

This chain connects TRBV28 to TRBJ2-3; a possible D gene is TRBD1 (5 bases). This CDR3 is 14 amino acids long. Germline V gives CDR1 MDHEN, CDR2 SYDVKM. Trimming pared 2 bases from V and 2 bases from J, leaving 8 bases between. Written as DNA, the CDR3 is TGTGCCAGCAGTTTAGACAGATACACAGATACGCAGTATTTT. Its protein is CASSLDRYTDTQYF. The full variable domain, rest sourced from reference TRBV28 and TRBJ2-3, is DVKVTQSSRYLVKRTGEKVFLECVQDMDHENMFWYRQDPGLGLRLIYFSYDVKMKEKGDIPEGYSVSREKKERFSLILESASTNQTSMYLCASSLDRYTDTQYFGPGTRLTVL.

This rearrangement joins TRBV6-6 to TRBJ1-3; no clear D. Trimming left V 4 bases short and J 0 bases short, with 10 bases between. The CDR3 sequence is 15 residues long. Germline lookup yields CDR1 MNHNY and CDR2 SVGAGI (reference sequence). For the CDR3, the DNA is TGTGCCAGCAGTTCACCCAGGAGCTCTGGAAACACCATATATTTT. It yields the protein CASSSPRSSGNTIYF.

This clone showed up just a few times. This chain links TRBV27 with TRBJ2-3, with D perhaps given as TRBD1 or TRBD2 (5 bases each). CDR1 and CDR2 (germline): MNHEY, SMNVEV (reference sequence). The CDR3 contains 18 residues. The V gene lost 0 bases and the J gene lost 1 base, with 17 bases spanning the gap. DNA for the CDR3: TGTGCCAGCAGTTTATCTGGGACCGGGGCTCCAGGCACAGATACGCAGTATTTT. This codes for CASSLSGTGAPGTDTQYF.